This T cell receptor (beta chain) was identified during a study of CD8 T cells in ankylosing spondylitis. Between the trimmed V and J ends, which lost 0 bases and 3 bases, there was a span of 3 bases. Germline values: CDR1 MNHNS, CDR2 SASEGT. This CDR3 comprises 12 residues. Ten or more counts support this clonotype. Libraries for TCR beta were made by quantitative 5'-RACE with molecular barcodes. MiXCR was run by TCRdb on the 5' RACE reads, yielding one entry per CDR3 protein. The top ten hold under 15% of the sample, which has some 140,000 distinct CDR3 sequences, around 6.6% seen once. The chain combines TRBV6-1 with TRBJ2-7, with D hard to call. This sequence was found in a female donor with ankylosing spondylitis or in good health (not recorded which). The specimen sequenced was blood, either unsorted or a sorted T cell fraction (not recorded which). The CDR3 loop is CASSEAHYEQYF. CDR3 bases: TGTGCCAGCAGTGAAGCGCACTACGAGCAGTACTTC.